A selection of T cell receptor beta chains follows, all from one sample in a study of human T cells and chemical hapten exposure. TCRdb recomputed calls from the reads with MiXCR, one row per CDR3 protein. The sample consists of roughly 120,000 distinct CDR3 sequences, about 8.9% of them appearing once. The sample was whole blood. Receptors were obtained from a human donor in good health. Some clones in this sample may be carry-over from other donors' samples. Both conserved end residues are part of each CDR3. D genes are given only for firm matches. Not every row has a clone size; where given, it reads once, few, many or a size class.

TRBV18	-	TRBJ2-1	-	TGTGCCAGCTCATCGCAAACGGTGATTAGCTCCTACAATGAGCAGTTCTTC	CASSSQTVISSYNEQFF
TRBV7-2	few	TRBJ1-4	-	TGTGCCAGCAGCCCCGGTTTGGGCTTAGGAAAACTGTTTTTT	CASSPGLGLGKLFF
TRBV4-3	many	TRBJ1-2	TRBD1	TGCGCCAGCAGCCAAGAAGGGGGCAGGGGGCTGTATGGCTACACCTTC	CASSQEGGRGLYGYTF
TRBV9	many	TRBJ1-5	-	TGTGCCAGCAGCTCACAGGGCAATCAGCCCCAGCATTTT	CASSSQGNQPQHF
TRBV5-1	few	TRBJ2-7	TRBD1	TGCGCCAGCAGCTTACCCGCAGGGGGCACGTACGAGCAGTACTTC	CASSLPAGGTYEQYF
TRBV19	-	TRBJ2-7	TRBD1	TGTGCCACTTCGGGACAGTACGAGCAGTACTTC	CATSGQYEQYF
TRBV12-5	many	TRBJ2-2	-	TGTGCTAGTGGTTTAGGCCAGGAAGCCGGGGAGCTGTTTTTT	CASGLGQEAGELFF
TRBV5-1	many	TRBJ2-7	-	TGCGCCAGCAGCTTGGAGGGGTCTCTGCGCGAGCAGTACTTC	CASSLEGSLREQYF
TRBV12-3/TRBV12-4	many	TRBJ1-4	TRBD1	TGTGCCAGCAGTTCGGGACAGGCAGGGGAAAAACTGTTTTTT	CASSSGQAGEKLFF
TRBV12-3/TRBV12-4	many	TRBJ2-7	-	TGTGCCAGCAGCTCATATGCCCCTTCTAGCTCCTACGAGCAGTACTTC	CASSSYAPSSSYEQYF
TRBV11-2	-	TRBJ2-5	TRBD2	TGTGCCAGCAGTTCTAGCGGGGGGGCCGGAGAGACCCAGTACTTC	CASSSSGGAGETQYF
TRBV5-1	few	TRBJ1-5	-	TGCGCCAGCAGCTTGGAGTCTGGGGGACATCAGCCCCAGCATTTT	CASSLESGGHQPQHF
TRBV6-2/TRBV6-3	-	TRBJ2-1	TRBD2	TGTGCCAGCAGATTACTAGCGGGAGGGGTCAATGAGCAGTTCTTC	CASRLLAGGVNEQFF
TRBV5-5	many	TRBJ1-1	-	TGTGCCAGCAGGTCCACAGGGAGGACTGAAGCTTTCTTT	CASRSTGRTEAFF
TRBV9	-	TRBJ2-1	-	TGTGCCAGCAGCGCCCCCCCACGTGTAGCCTTCCACAATGAGCAGTTCTTC	CASSAPPRVAFHNEQFF
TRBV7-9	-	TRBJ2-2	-	TGTGCCAGCAGCTTAGGGGTAGCGGCTAACACCGGGGAGCTGTTTTTT	CASSLGVAANTGELFF
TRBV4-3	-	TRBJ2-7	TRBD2	TGCGCCAGCAGCCAAGATAGCGGGGGGCCCTCCTACGAGCAGTACTTC	CASSQDSGGPSYEQYF
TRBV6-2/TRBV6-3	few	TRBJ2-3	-	TGTGCCAGCAGTTATACGATAGGGATGACAGATACGCAGTATTTT	CASSYTIGMTDTQYF
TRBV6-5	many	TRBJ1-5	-	TGTGCCAGCAGTTACTCATCGTCAGGAGGCAATCAGCCCCAGCATTTT	CASSYSSSGGNQPQHF
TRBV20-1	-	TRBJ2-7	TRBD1	TGCAGCCTCAGGAGGACAGGGGGCTTCTACGAGCAGTACTTC	CSLRRTGGFYEQYF
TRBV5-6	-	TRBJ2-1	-	TGTGCCAGCAGCTTGGTCCGACAGGCGGGCAATGAGCAGTTCTTC	CASSLVRQAGNEQFF
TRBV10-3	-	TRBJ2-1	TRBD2	TGTGCCATCAGTGAGTCGATCGGACTAGCGGGGGACAATGAGCAGTTCTTC	CAISESIGLAGDNEQFF
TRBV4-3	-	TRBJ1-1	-	TGCGCCAGCAGCCAAATGCAGGCAAACACTGAAGCTTTCTTT	CASSQMQANTEAFF
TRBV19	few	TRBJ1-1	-	TGTGCCAGTAGTATGACCAGGAACACTGAAGCTTTCTTT	CASSMTRNTEAFF
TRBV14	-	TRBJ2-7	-	TGTGCCAGCAGCCAAGACTTCGGCGGATACGAGCAGTACTTC	CASSQDFGGYEQYF
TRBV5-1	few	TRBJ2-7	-	TGCGCCAGCAGCTTGGTTCCGGGGGCCTCCTACGAGCAGTACTTC	CASSLVPGASYEQYF
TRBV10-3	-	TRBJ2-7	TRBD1	TGTGCCATCCGGGTACAGGGGCGGGAGCAGTACTTC	CAIRVQGREQYF
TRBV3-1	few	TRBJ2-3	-	TGTGCCAGCAGCCGGGAGGATACGCAGTATTTT	CASSREDTQYF
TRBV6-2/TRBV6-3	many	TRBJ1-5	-	TGTGCCAGCAGTCGACAATCCTGGGATCAGCCCCAGCATTTT	CASSRQSWDQPQHF
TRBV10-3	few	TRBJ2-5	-	TGTGCCATCAGTGAGTTCGCCGGGAAGGAGGGAGAGACCCAGTACTTC	CAISEFAGKEGETQYF
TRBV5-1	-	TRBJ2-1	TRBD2	TGCGCCAGCAGCTTGGCGCCCGGGACTAGCGGATCCAATGAGCAGTTCTTC	CASSLAPGTSGSNEQFF
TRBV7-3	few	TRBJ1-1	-	TGTGCCAGCAGCTTAACATCGACTGAGAACACTGAAGCTTTCTTT	CASSLTSTENTEAFF
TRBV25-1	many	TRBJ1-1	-	TGTGCCAGCAGTGAGAGGAACACTGAAGCTTTCTTT	CASSERNTEAFF
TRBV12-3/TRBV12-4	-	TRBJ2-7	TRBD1	TGTGCCAGCAGTCGCGACAGGGGGCGGGGATACGAGCAGTACTTC	CASSRDRGRGYEQYF
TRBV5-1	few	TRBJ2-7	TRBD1	TGCGCCAGCAGCTTGGCCGGGACAGGGAACGAGCAGTACTTC	CASSLAGTGNEQYF
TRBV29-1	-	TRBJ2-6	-	TGCAGCGTTGACGGGAGTTCTGGGGCCAACGTCCTGACTTTC	CSVDGSSGANVLTF
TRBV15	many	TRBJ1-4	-	TGTGCCACCAGCAGCGGGACGGATAATGAAAAACTGTTTTTT	CATSSGTDNEKLFF
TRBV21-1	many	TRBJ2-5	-	TGTGCCAGCAGCAAAGCCCCAGAGACCCAGTACTTC	CASSKAPETQYF
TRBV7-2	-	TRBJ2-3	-	TGTGCCAGCAGGCCAACTAGCACAGATACGCAGTATTTT	CASRPTSTDTQYF
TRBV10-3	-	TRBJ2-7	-	TGTGCCATCAGTTTACCACCCTACGAGCAGTACTTC	CAISLPPYEQYF
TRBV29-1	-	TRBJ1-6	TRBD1	TGCAGCGTTAGGGATAGACAGGGCGCGGATTCACCCCTCCACTTT	CSVRDRQGADSPLHF
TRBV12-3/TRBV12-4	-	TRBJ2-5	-	TGTGCCAGCAGGCTACAAGAGACCCAGTACTTC	CASRLQETQYF
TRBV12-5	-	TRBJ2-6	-	TGTGCTAGTGGTTGGACTTTTGGCGTCCTGACTTTC	CASGWTFGVLTF
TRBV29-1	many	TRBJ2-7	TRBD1	TGCAGCGTTGAAGAAAGAGACAGGGACTACGAGCAGTACTTC	CSVEERDRDYEQYF